This is a list of T cell receptor beta chains from one sample in a study of blood T cell repertoires in COVID-19. Profiling relied on immunoSEQ multiplex PCR, and the TCRdb table lists in-frame clones only, not all of them. The profile shows nearly 300,000 clones, approximately 88% of them singletons. The sample was peripheral blood. The receptors originated from a woman aged 25 to 45 who had recovered from COVID-19. CDR3s include the opening cysteine and the closing phenylalanine or tryptophan. D genes are given only for firm matches. The listing skips clone size in some rows; elsewhere it reads once, few, many or a size class.

size: few
V: TRBV4-2
D: NA
J: TRBJ1-5
DNA: TGTGCCAGCAGCCAAGATAGTACGGGGTTCAATCAGCCCCAGCATTTT
CDR3: CASSQDSTGFNQPQHF

size: NA
V: TRBV28
D: TRBD1
J: TRBJ2-7
DNA: TGTGCCAGCAGTTTATCCACGGGACAGGGTATGATCGAGCAGTACTTC
CDR3: CASSLSTGQGMIEQYF

size: NA
V: TRBV28
D: NA
J: TRBJ2-5
DNA: TGTGCCAGCAGCCGATTAGGAACAGGTGGAGAGACCCAGTACTTC
CDR3: CASSRLGTGGETQYF

size: NA
V: TRBV18
D: TRBD1
J: TRBJ2-7
DNA: TGTGCCAGCTCACCACTGTTACAGGGGAAGGAGCAGTACTTC
CDR3: CASSPLLQGKEQYF

size: NA
V: TRBV15
D: TRBD1
J: TRBJ2-3
DNA: TGTGCCACCAGCAGACTGACAGGGAGTCCTACAGATACGCAGTATTTT
CDR3: CATSRLTGSPTDTQYF

size: once
V: TRBV6-5
D: NA
J: TRBJ1-1
DNA: TGTGCCAGCAGGGGTACGGGGTTGGGGAACACTGAAGCTTTCTTT
CDR3: CASRGTGLGNTEAFF

size: NA
V: TRBV27
D: TRBD2
J: TRBJ2-3
DNA: TGTGCCAGCGTCCGCTGGGGGGGGGTCACAGATACGCAGTATTTT
CDR3: CASVRWGGVTDTQYF

size: NA
V: TRBV29-1
D: TRBD2
J: TRBJ2-1
DNA: TGCAGCGTTGAAGGGACTAGCGGGGGAACCAATGAGCAGTTCTTC
CDR3: CSVEGTSGGTNEQFF

size: once
V: TRBV6-2/TRBV6-3
D: NA
J: TRBJ2-3
DNA: TGTGCCAGCAGTCCGGGTACGGATACGCAGTATTTT
CDR3: CASSPGTDTQYF

size: NA
V: TRBV7-2
D: NA
J: TRBJ1-1
DNA: TGTGCCAGCAGCTTCTCACTAGGGAACACTGAAGCTTTCTTT
CDR3: CASSFSLGNTEAFF

size: NA
V: TRBV7-2
D: TRBD2
J: TRBJ2-5
DNA: TGTGCCAGCACCCGGGGAGGGCAAGAGACCCAGTACTTC
CDR3: CASTRGGQETQYF

size: NA
V: TRBV7-9
D: TRBD2
J: TRBJ2-3
DNA: TGTGCCAGCAGCCGCGGACTAGCGGGGGGAGCAGATACGCAGTATTTT
CDR3: CASSRGLAGGADTQYF

size: once
V: TRBV13
D: NA
J: TRBJ2-7
DNA: TGTGCCAGCAGCCTCCTCTACGAGCAGTACTTC
CDR3: CASSLLYEQYF

size: NA
V: TRBV20-1
D: NA
J: TRBJ2-2
DNA: TGCAGTGCTAGTGTTAAACAGACCACCGGGGAGCTGTTTTTT
CDR3: CSASVKQTTGELFF

size: NA
V: TRBV19
D: NA
J: TRBJ1-2
DNA: TGTGCCAGTAGTATCGCGCAGGGTGGTGGGAATGGCTACACCTTC
CDR3: CASSIAQGGGNGYTF

size: few
V: TRBV5-1
D: NA
J: TRBJ2-2
DNA: TGCGCCAGCAGCTTGAGCAGGCAGCACACCGGGGAGCTGTTTTTT
CDR3: CASSLSRQHTGELFF